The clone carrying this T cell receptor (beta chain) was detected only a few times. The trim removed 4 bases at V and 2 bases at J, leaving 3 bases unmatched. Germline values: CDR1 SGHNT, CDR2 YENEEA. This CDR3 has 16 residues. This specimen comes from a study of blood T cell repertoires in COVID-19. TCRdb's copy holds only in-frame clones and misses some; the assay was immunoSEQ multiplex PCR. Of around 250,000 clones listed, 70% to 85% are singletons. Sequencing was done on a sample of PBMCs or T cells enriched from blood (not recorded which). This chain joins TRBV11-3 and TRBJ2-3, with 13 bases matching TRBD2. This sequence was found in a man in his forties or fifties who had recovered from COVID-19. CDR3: CASSSGTSGVTDTQYF. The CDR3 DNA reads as TGTGCCAGCAGCTCGGGGACTAGCGGGGTCACAGATACGCAGTATTTT.